Given below is one TCR beta chain in context. The data are from a study of blood T cells in healthy people across ages. The use of a sample-barcoded 5' primer and a J-beta primer mix characterized a second PCR of 7 to 11 cycles. The authors tagged each cDNA molecule using a template-switch adaptor with 12 random nucleotides. TCRdb passed the 5' RACE reads through MiXCR, listing each CDR3 protein once. The sample lists about 1.5 million distinct CDR3 sequences; 42% were seen once. The sequenced sample was blood. The source of this sequence is a woman aged 18-30 years in good health.

The CDR3 region is CSASGLAGSLLSTDTQYF. DNA of the CDR3: TGCAGTGCCTCGGGACTAGCGGGATCCCTCCTTAGCACAGATACGCAGTATTTT. The V call is TRBV20-1, the J call TRBJ2-3, with 13 bases lining up with TRBD2. V was pared by 6 bases and J by 0 bases, with 12 bases of the junction left unmatched. There are 18 residues in the CDR3. Per the germline V gene, CDR1 is DFQATT and CDR2 is SNEGSKA (reference sequence).